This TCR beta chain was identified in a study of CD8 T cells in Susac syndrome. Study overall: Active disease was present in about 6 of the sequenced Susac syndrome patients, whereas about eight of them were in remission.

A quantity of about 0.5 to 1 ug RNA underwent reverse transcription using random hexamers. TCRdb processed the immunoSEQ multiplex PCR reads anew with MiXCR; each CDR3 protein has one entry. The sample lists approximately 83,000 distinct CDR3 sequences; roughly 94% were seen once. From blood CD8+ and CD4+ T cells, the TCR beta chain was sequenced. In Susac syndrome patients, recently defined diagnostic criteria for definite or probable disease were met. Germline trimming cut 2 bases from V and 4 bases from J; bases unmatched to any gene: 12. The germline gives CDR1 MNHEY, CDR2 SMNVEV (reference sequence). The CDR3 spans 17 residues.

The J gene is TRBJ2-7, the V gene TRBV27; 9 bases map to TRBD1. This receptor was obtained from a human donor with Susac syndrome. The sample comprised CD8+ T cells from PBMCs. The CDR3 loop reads CASSLTGGQGMKYEQYF. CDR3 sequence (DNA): TGTGCCAGCAGTTTAACCGGGGGACAGGGTATGAAGTACGAGCAGTACTTC.